Reported below is one T cell receptor (beta chain). What it binds is unknown. V lost 0 bases, J lost 10 bases, and 6 bases stayed unmatched. Germline V gene data show CDR1 as MGHDK and CDR2 as SYGVNS. The CDR3 runs to 16 residues. This sample stems from a study of OX40 agonist ivuxolimab in advanced cancers. Study-wide points: Clonal expansion was seen in CD4+ and CD8+ blood T cells by week 6 at 0.1 to 3.0 mg/kg.

Produced via immunoSEQ multiplex PCR; TCRdb's table is partial and in-frame only. The sample records 45,000 to 55,000 clones, under 95% being singletons. The chain joins TRBV25-1 to TRBJ1-6; 10 positions match TRBD1. The receptor's source is an adult with an advanced solid tumor such as melanoma, head and neck, liver or kidney cancer. The specimen was CD4+ or CD8+ T cells sorted from blood, collected in a trial of the OX40 agonist ivuxolimab. The CDR3 region has the DNA TGTGCCAGCAGTGAATATGGGACAGGGGAAGGATCACCCCTCCACTTT. Amino acid sequence: CASSEYGTGEGSPLHF.